This entry features one TCR beta chain sequence. The data originate from a study of blood T cell repertoires in COVID-19. Study overall: The analysed material was cDNA or gDNA that came from T cells, B-cell-depleted T cells, or PBMCs.

The table came from immunoSEQ multiplex PCR; TCRdb's copy has only in-frame clones and leaves some out. The sample carries 430,000 or so clones, around 89% recorded once. The CDR3 covers 18 residues. J gave up 4 bases and V 4 bases, and 8 bases lay outside the gene matches. Germline V gene lookup returns CDR1 SGDLS and CDR2 YYNGEE. Participants had their cohort set by participant-reported clinical history. Resolution of symptoms, clearance, or two negative PCRs was present in recovered Cohort 3 donors. The material sequenced was PBMCs or T cells enriched from blood (not recorded which). The receptor was isolated from a woman aged 40 to 50 who had recovered from COVID-19. This chain uses TRBV9 with TRBJ2-2; TRBD2 agrees at 15 bases. The CDR3 reads CASSTGTSGRRGTGELFF. CDR3 DNA sequence: TGTGCCAGCAGCACCGGGACTAGCGGGAGGAGGGGCACCGGGGAGCTGTTTTTT.